Listed here are 4 T cell receptor beta chains from one sample, sequenced in a study of human T cells and chemical hapten exposure. Using its own MiXCR run on the RACE reads, TCRdb lists one record per CDR3 protein. The table records about 100,000 distinct CDR3 sequences, about 10% of them present only once. As for time point: patch test 2, 6 weeks after DPC sensitization. Treatment of the sample: therapeutic diphenylcyclopropenone sensitization with weekly scalp DPC. The source was whole blood, collected in connection with sensitization to the hapten diphenylcyclopropenone (DPC). The receptor set was obtained from a woman aged 40 to 49 with alopecia areata. Some clones in this sample may be carry-over from other donors' samples.

The sample holds a few counts of this clonotype. This sequence joins TRBV27 and TRBJ2-7; no firm D call. With 3 bases removed from V and 2 bases from J, the gap between germline ends came to 11 bases. The V gene's germline CDR1 is MNHEY and CDR2 SMNVEV (reference sequence). The CDR3 totals 14 residues. The CDR3 bases are TGTGCCAGCAGTTTGAAAGGGTCCCCCTACGAGCAGTACTTC. Its translation: CASSLKGSPYEQYF.

The rearrangement uses TRBV6-5 and TRBJ2-3, with D possibly called TRBD1 or TRBD2 (5 bases each). The CDR3 has 15 residues. The V end was cut by 5 bases, the J end by 1 base, with 13 bases between. Germline CDR1 and CDR2: MNHEY and SVGAGI. CDR3 protein: CASSPRDRRTDTQYF. CDR3 DNA: TGTGCCAGCAGTCCCCGGGACCGACGCACAGATACGCAGTATTTT.

This clonotype has more than one count but fewer than ten. The chain uses TRBV9 and TRBJ2-1; the match to TRBD2 covers 8 bases. Per the germline V gene, CDR1 is SGDLS and CDR2 is YYNGEE. V shed 0 bases, J shed 5 bases, and the junction held 7 bases outside the gene matches. The CDR3 spans 16 residues. CDR3 in amino acids: CASSVAIFSGDNEQFF. CDR3 bases: TGTGCCAGCAGCGTAGCGATTTTTAGCGGGGACAATGAGCAGTTCTTC.

In this sample, this clonotype turned up many times. This chain links TRBV12-3 or TRBV12-4 with TRBJ2-7; either TRBD1 or TRBD2 may supply D (5 bases each). Trimming removed 5 bases from V and 6 bases from J, with 14 bases in between. This CDR3 is 13 amino acids long. This chain's CDR3 is CASSPWGTFEQYF. The CDR3 bases are TGTGCCAGCAGTCCCTGGGGGACCTTCGAGCAGTACTTC.